This T cell receptor (beta chain) was documented in a study of STAT3 mutations in large granular lymphocyte leukemia. Findings of the study overall: Every T-cell large granular lymphocyte leukemia patient had at least one immunodominant TCR beta clonotype.

Average productive template count per sample was approximately 40,000. TCRdb keeps only in-frame clones here, not all; method: immunoSEQ multiplex PCR. The data contain roughly 11,000 clones, around 86% of them singletons. Comment on this clone: Its antigen remains unknown.

Germline CDR1 and CDR2: LNHDA and SQIVND (reference sequence). V gave up 5 bases and J gave up 6 bases, with 13 bases separating them. The length of the CDR3 is 13 residues. The sequenced sample was peripheral blood mononuclear cells. The genes are TRBV19 and TRBJ1-1; D is unclear. The receptor comes from an elderly man with T-cell large granular lymphocyte leukemia. Some clones in this sample may be carry-over from other donors' samples. The CDR3 DNA follows: TGTGCCAGTAGTGGTCCTGTTCGCGCTGAAGCTTTCTTT. This encodes CASSGPVRAEAFF.